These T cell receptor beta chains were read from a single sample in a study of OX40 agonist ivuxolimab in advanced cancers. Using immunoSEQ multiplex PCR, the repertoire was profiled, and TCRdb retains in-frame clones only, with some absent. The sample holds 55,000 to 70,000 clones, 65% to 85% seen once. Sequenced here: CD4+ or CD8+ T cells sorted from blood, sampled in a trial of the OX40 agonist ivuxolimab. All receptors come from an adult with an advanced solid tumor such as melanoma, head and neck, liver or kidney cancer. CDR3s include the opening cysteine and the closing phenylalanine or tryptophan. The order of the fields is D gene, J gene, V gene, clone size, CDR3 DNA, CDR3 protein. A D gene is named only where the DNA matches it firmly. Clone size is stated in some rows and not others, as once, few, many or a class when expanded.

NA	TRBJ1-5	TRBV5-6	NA	TGTGCCAGCAGCTCGTCATACAGGGTATTTAGCAATCAGCCCCAGCATTTT	CASSSSYRVFSNQPQHF
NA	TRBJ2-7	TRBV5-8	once	TGTGCCAGCAGCTTCGGGTCGGATCTGGTCGGGCAGTACTTC	CASSFGSDLVGQYF
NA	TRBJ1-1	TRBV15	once	TGTGCCACCAGCAGAGATCACACGGGCACTGAAGCTTTCTTT	CATSRDHTGTEAFF
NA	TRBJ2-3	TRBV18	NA	TGTGCCAGCTCACCAAGTTCTCGACGAGATACGCAGTATTTT	CASSPSSRRDTQYF
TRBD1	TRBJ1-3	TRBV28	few	TGTGCCAGCAGCCCCCCCGACAGGGCTGGAAACACCATATATTTT	CASSPPDRAGNTIYF
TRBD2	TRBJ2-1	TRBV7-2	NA	TGTGCCAGCAGCTTAGCGACTAGCGGGAGTCAGTTCTTC	CASSLATSGSQFF
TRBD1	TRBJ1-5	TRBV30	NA	TGTGCCTGGGGGACAGATAGCAATCAGCCCCAGCATTTT	CAWGTDSNQPQHF
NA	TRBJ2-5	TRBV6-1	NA	TGTGCCAGCAGTGAAGGCGGTGCGGGTAGCCAAGAGACCCAGTACTTC	CASSEGGAGSQETQYF
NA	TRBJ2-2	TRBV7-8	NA	TGTGCCAGCAGCCCACGGGACCTCCGCACCGGGGAGCTGTTTTTT	CASSPRDLRTGELFF
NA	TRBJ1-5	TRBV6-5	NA	TGTGCCAGCAGACCCTACAGGGTCAATCAGCCCCAGCATTTT	CASRPYRVNQPQHF
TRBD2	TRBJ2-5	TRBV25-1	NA	TGTGCCAGCAGTGATGGGGGACTAGCCCGAGAGACCCAGTACTTC	CASSDGGLARETQYF
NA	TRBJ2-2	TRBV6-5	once	TGTGCCGCCAGTAGAGGAAACACCGGGGAGCTGTTTTTT	CAASRGNTGELFF
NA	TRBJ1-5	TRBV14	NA	TGTGCCAGCAGCCAGGGGCAGGGAAATCAGCCCCAGCATTTT	CASSQGQGNQPQHF
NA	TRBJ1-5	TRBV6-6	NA	TGTGCCAGCTCCGCCGGGGGTCATCAGCCCCAGCATTTT	CASSAGGHQPQHF
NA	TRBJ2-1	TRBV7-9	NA	TGTGCCAGCAGCAATGTAGGGCGCGGGTTGAATGAGCAGTTCTTC	CASSNVGRGLNEQFF
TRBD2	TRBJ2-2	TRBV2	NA	TGTGCCAGCACTACGGGGGGGCCGTGGACCGGGGAGCTGTTTTTT	CASTTGGPWTGELFF
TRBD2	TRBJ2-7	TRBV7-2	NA	TGTGCCAGCAGCTTAATTGCGGGAGGAAAAGAGCAGTACTTC	CASSLIAGGKEQYF
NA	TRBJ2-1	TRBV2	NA	TGTGCCAGCAGTGAATCAGGACAGAACAATGAGCAGTTCTTC	CASSESGQNNEQFF
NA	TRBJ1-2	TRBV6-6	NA	TGTGCCAGCAGTCCCACCAGGGATGGCTACACCTTC	CASSPTRDGYTF
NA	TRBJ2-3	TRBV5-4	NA	TGTGCCAGCAGGAATGAAGAGGGAGATACGCAGTATTTT	CASRNEEGDTQYF
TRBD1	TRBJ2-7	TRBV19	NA	TGTGCCAGTAGTATGACCGGGACAGGAGAATACGAGCAGTACTTC	CASSMTGTGEYEQYF
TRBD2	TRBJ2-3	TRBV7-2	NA	TGTGCCAGCAGCTTATCTCCCAGCGGGAATCTAGATACGCAGTATTTT	CASSLSPSGNLDTQYF
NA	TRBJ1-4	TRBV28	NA	TGTGCCAGCAGTTTGTTTGGGGCTACTAATGAAAAACTGTTTTTT	CASSLFGATNEKLFF
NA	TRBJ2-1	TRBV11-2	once	TGTGCCAGCAGCTTATCGTTAGGTGGCTCCTACAATGAGCAGTTCTTC	CASSLSLGGSYNEQFF
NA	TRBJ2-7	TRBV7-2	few	TGTGCCAGCAGCAATACAGGGACCTACGAGCAGTACTTC	CASSNTGTYEQYF
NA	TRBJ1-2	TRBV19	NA	TGTGCCAGTAGTATGAAGGGCAGTAACTATGGCTACACCTTC	CASSMKGSNYGYTF